This entry is about one TCR beta chain. Its specificity is unknown. Germline assignment: CDR1 LGHNA and CDR2 YSLEER. Trimming stripped 0 bases from V and 4 bases from J, with 12 bases between. The CDR3 is 15 amino acids. Repertoires were generated with immunoSEQ multiplex PCR, while TCRdb's copy carries only in-frame clones and drops some. The data hold 140,000 or so clones, with over 85% observed a single time. The sample comes from a study of T cell responses to AZD1222 COVID-19 vaccine. Whole-study findings and limits: The number of AZD1222 recipients seropositive at baseline was only five or six. Nearly half of unique spike-specific TCRs reportedly avoided B.1.351 and B.1.1.7 mutated regions. Only after the peak T cell response were repertoires sampled.

This clonotype originated in an adult who received the AZD1222 COVID-19 vaccine. Sequencing was performed on peripheral blood, taken 28 days after the second AZD1222 dose. This chain connects TRBV4-3 to TRBJ1-2; a weak D match, TRBD1 (5 bases). The CDR3 nucleotides are TGCGCCAGCAGCCAAGATAGGGAGGGGATCTATGGCTACACCTTC. Residues: CASSQDREGIYGYTF.